Included here is one T cell receptor beta chain sequence, with context. Its antigen is unknown. The sample belongs to a study of radiotherapy plus CTLA-4 blockade in lung cancer. Lung cancer patients with chemo-refractory metastatic non-small-cell disease were given focal radiation plus CTLA-4 blockade with ipilimumab. The CDR3 extends over 15 amino acids. Trimming pared 6 bases from V and 2 bases from J, leaving 17 bases between. Germline CDR1 MNHEY, CDR2 SMNVEV (reference sequence). Study-level findings and limits: Clones of tumor-derived TCRs expanded in blood after radiotherapy plus ipilimumab. Increased serum interferon-beta after radiation also reportedly predicted response strongly.

The method was immunoSEQ multiplex PCR; TCRdb's version includes in-frame clones alone and lacks a portion of them. The sample holds 70,000 to 85,000 clones, roughly 69% seen once. This rearrangement joins TRBV27 to TRBJ2-7; D call uncertain. Sequences were derived from peripheral blood, sampled from a patient treated with radiotherapy plus ipilimumab. This TCR derives from a human donor with non-small cell lung cancer whose response to radiotherapy plus ipilimumab could not be evaluated. CDR3 sequence reads: CASSLTARHTYEQYF. For the CDR3, the DNA is TGTGCCAGCAGCCTAACCGCGAGACATACCTACGAGCAGTACTTC.